What follows are 26 T cell receptor beta chains derived from one specimen sequenced in a study of beta chain features in type 1 diabetes. All of the isolated RNA was reverse transcribed, so expressed TCRB transcripts were sequenced. Assay used: immunoSEQ multiplex PCR; TCRdb lists only in-frame clones, some missing. The sample consists of 310,000 or so clones, 9.5% to 12% of them appearing once. Sequenced input: naive CD4+ T cells from blood. The source of these receptors is a woman in her twenties or thirties in good health.

Only a few counts were recorded for this clone. The chain links TRBV7-2 to TRBJ1-1; unclear D gene. CDR3 size: 13 residues. Trimming removed 5 bases at V and 5 bases at J, with 12 bases between. Germline values: CDR1 SGHTA, CDR2 FQGNSA. In DNA form, the CDR3 reads TGTGCCAGCAGCCCGCCCCCGGGGACTGAAGCTTTCTTT. This gives the protein CASSPPPGTEAFF.

The rearrangement links TRBV7-2 to TRBJ2-7, with D possibly TRBD2 on 5 matching bases. V shed 1 base and J shed 4 bases, with 17 bases lying between them. Germline V CDR1 and CDR2: SGHTA, FQGNSA. This CDR3 has 16 residues. Written as DNA, the CDR3 is TGTGCCAGCAGCTTAGTCTTTAGGACTCCCCAATACGAGCAGTACTTC. Translation: CASSLVFRTPQYEQYF.

The J gene is TRBJ2-2, the V gene TRBV19; 10 bases are a match to TRBD1. CDR3 length: 16 amino acids. V lost 4 bases, J lost 4 bases, and 6 bases stayed unmatched. Germline-derived CDR1 and CDR2 are LNHDA and SQIVND (reference sequence). The CDR3 spells CASSTRQGAGTGELFF. The CDR3 DNA follows: TGTGCCAGTAGTACCCGACAGGGGGCCGGCACCGGGGAGCTGTTTTTT.

This clone was seen only a few times. The chain links TRBV18 to TRBJ2-1; D uncertain. Looked up from germline, CDR1 is KGHSH and CDR2 is LQKENI. The CDR3 has 14 amino acids. Trimming pared 0 bases from V and 5 bases from J, leaving 8 bases between. The CDR3 is CASSPPSTHNEQFF. The DNA for the CDR3 is TGTGCCAGCTCACCACCCTCCACTCACAATGAGCAGTTCTTC.

A few counts support this clone. The rearrangement uses TRBV16 and TRBJ2-7, with 8 bases that match TRBD1. Germline V gene lookup returns CDR1 KGHSY and CDR2 FQNENV. The V and J ends lost 2 bases and 0 bases, in that order; junction bases with no gene match: 3. The CDR3 is made up of 15 amino acids. CDR3 sequence: CASSQDRGFSYEQYF. The CDR3 region has the DNA TGTGCCAGCAGCCAAGACAGGGGTTTCTCCTACGAGCAGTACTTC.

The rearrangement links TRBV11-2 to TRBJ2-3; 9 bases fit TRBD2. Germline assignment: CDR1 SGHAT and CDR2 FQNNGV. The CDR3 length is 15 residues. The V gene end was trimmed by 4 bases and the J gene end by 4 bases; junction bases not matched to a gene: 6. The CDR3 nucleotides are TGTGCCAGCAGCTCAAATAGCGGGAGTTCAGATACGCAGTATTTT. Encoded protein: CASSSNSGSSDTQYF.

This clone was picked up a small number of times. The J gene is TRBJ2-2, the V gene TRBV28; maybe TRBD1 (5 bases). V lost 10 bases to trimming and J lost 1 base, with 7 bases between them. Germline lookup yields CDR1 MDHEN and CDR2 SYDVKM. The CDR3 runs 12 residues. For the CDR3, the DNA is TGTGCCATCCAGGGGAACACCGGGGAGCTGTTTTTT. Translated, it gives CAIQGNTGELFF.

This clone was counted a few times. The rearrangement joins TRBV30 to TRBJ1-3, with TRBD1 matching 7 bases. This CDR3 region has 13 residues. Germline CDR1 is GTSNPN and CDR2 is SVGIG (reference sequence). J lost 7 bases, V lost 2 bases, and 5 bases had no gene match. The CDR3 loop is CAWSTGERNTIYF. In DNA, the CDR3 is TGTGCCTGGAGTACAGGGGAGAGGAACACCATATATTTT.

The rearrangement uses TRBV28 and TRBJ1-5; no clear D. The V and J ends lost 4 bases and 0 bases respectively, with 4 bases between them. This CDR3 has 13 residues. Germline CDR1 and CDR2: MDHEN and SYDVKM. CDR3 nucleotides: TGTGCCAGCAGTTCGGGTAGCAATCAGCCCCAGCATTTT. Amino acid sequence: CASSSGSNQPQHF.

The genes are TRBV27 and TRBJ1-3; D not resolved. The germline V gene has CDR1 MNHEY and CDR2 SMNVEV (reference sequence). Trimming took off 5 bases at V and 0 bases at J, with 11 bases between the two ends. The CDR3 is made up of 15 amino acids. CDR3 in DNA: TGTGCCAGCAGTCTGGAGGGTTCCTCTGGAAACACCATATATTTT. It codes for CASSLEGSSGNTIYF.

The J gene is TRBJ2-5, the V gene TRBV9, with a possible D match to TRBD1 (5 bases). V was pared by 0 bases and J by 0 bases, with 15 bases between. Germline V gene lookup returns CDR1 SGDLS and CDR2 YYNGEE. This CDR3 has 17 amino acids. The CDR3 sequence is CASSVGLARVNQETQYF. CDR3 sequence (DNA): TGTGCCAGCAGCGTAGGGTTGGCCAGGGTTAACCAAGAGACCCAGTACTTC.

This clone has a count of ten or more. The chain recombines TRBV20-1 with TRBJ2-1, with 9 bases lining up with TRBD2. The germline V gene has CDR1 DFQATT and CDR2 SNEGSKA (reference sequence). Trimming took 6 bases from V and 15 from J; bases not matched to a gene: 9. The CDR3 runs to 11 residues. CDR3 amino acids: CSAQGLAGMFF. The DNA of the CDR3 is TGCAGTGCCCAGGGGCTAGCGGGAATGTTCTTC.

This clone has just a few counts. The rearrangement links TRBV18 to TRBJ2-1; TRBD2 might be the D (5 bases). The V end lost 0 bases, the J end lost 6 bases, and 9 bases lay between the germline ends. CDR3 length equals 14 residues. Germline values: CDR1 KGHSH, CDR2 LQKENI. CDR3 sequence reads: CASSPPRGSNEQFF. The CDR3 DNA reads as TGTGCCAGCTCACCACCGAGAGGGAGCAATGAGCAGTTCTTC.

This clone was detected a few times. The chain has TRBV7-6 and TRBJ2-7; 14 positions match TRBD2. Trimming cost V 0 bases and J 6 bases; bases outside gene matches: 4. The CDR3 is 16 amino acids. Germline V gene sequence: CDR1 SGHVS, CDR2 FNYEAQ. In nucleotides, the CDR3 is TGTGCCAGCAGCTTAGCGCCAGGACTAGCGGGAGGCGAGCAGTACTTC. Residues: CASSLAPGLAGGEQYF.

The chain employs TRBV7-2 and TRBJ1-5; tentative D call: TRBD1 (6 bases). Trimming pared 3 bases from V and 0 bases from J, leaving 9 bases between. Germline V lookup: CDR1 SGHTA, CDR2 FQGNSA. The length of the CDR3 is 15 residues. In nucleotides, the CDR3 is TGTGCCAGCAGCTTCACAGGGAATAGCAATCAGCCCCAGCATTTT. Its protein product is CASSFTGNSNQPQHF.

The V gene is TRBV4-2, the J gene TRBJ2-3, with a weak D call TRBD1 (5 bases). The V end lost 2 bases, the J end lost 4 bases, and 16 bases lay between the germline ends. Germline values: CDR1 LGHNA, CDR2 YNFKEQ. This CDR3 comprises 16 residues. The CDR3 here is CASSQTNSRVADTQYF. The CDR3 DNA is TGTGCCAGCAGCCAAACCAACAGCAGGGTGGCAGATACGCAGTATTTT.

This clone occurred a few times. The rearrangement links TRBV5-4 to TRBJ2-1; TRBD2 agrees at 10 bases. CDR3 length: 14 amino acids. Trimming at V came to 6 bases and at J to 4 bases, leaving 4 bases not matched to a gene. Looked up from germline, CDR1 is SGHNT and CDR2 is YYREEE (reference sequence). The CDR3 here is CASTGLAEYNEQFF. In DNA, the CDR3 is TGTGCCAGCACCGGACTAGCGGAATACAATGAGCAGTTCTTC.

The V and J genes are TRBV7-2 and TRBJ2-5; 9 bases align to TRBD2. This CDR3 spans 15 amino acids. V dropped 2 bases and J dropped 4; count of bases not matched to a gene: 5. Germline V lookup: CDR1 SGHTA, CDR2 FQGNSA. CDR3 protein: CASSLPAGGPETQYF. CDR3 DNA sequence: TGTGCCAGCAGCTTACCAGCGGGAGGCCCAGAGACCCAGTACTTC.

This clone has only a few counts. V gene TRBV5-1 combines with J gene TRBJ2-5; 7 bases align to TRBD2. The J call may not be correct, given that the DNA end is closer to TRBJ2-7. Germline-derived CDR1 and CDR2 are SGHRS and YFSETQ. The CDR3 covers 15 residues. The CDR3 reads CASSLLTGGFDEQYF. The CDR3 DNA follows: TGCGCCAGCAGCTTGTTGACGGGAGGCTTTGACGAGCAGTACTTC.

V usage is TRBV5-4 and J usage is TRBJ2-1; 8 bases are shared with TRBD1. The CDR3 is 14 residues long. Germline CDR1 SGHNT, CDR2 YYREEE (reference sequence). The V and J ends lost 5 bases and 4 bases, in that order; junction bases with no gene match: 5. CDR3 nucleotide sequence: TGTGCCAGCAGTCGACAGGGGACTTACAATGAGCAGTTCTTC. Translation gives CASSRQGTYNEQFF.

The chain recombines TRBV19 with TRBJ1-5; 9 bases map to TRBD1. This CDR3 contains 15 residues. J gave up 4 bases and V 6 bases, and 7 bases lay outside the gene matches. Germline CDR1 is LNHDA and CDR2 is SQIVND (reference sequence). This CDR3 is CASRMDRGRNQPQHF. CDR3 nucleotide sequence: TGTGCCAGTAGGATGGACAGGGGAAGAAATCAGCCCCAGCATTTT.

This clone was detected a few times. The chain uses TRBV7-2 and TRBJ2-7, with TRBD2 matching over 11 bases. The germline V gene has CDR1 SGHTA and CDR2 FQGNSA. The CDR3 spans 14 residues. V trimming: 3 bases; J trimming: 2 bases; junction bases outside the gene matches: 0. CDR3 DNA sequence: TGTGCCAGCAGCTTGGGACTAGCGGCCTACGAGCAGTACTTC. Its translation is CASSLGLAAYEQYF.

The chain carries TRBV7-3 and TRBJ2-7; 9 bases fit TRBD1. J was trimmed by 0 bases and V by 5 bases; bases with no gene match: 5. The CDR3 extends over 15 amino acids. CDR1 and CDR2 (germline): SGHTA, FQGTGA. The CDR3 loop reads CASSEQGARSYEQYF. The CDR3, as DNA: TGTGCCAGCAGCGAACAGGGGGCGCGCTCCTACGAGCAGTACTTC.

The chain combines TRBV5-1 with TRBJ2-7; D not certain. The ends were cut back, 0 bases at V and 0 bases at J, with 7 bases in the middle. Germline loops: CDR1 SGHRS, CDR2 YFSETQ. The length of the CDR3 is 14 residues. CDR3 amino acids: CASSLDLSSYEQYF. The DNA of the CDR3 is TGCGCCAGCAGCTTGGATTTGAGCTCCTACGAGCAGTACTTC.

V gene TRBV7-3 combines with J gene TRBJ2-5; TRBD1 is a possible D gene (6 bases). Germline V gene lookup returns CDR1 SGHTA and CDR2 FQGTGA. The CDR3 loop spans 13 amino acids. The germline V and J ends were trimmed by 2 bases and 4 bases, with 8 bases remaining between them. CDR3 sequence (DNA): TGTGCCAGCAGCTTAGCCAGGGGAGAGACCCAGTACTTC. This codes for CASSLARGETQYF.

This clone was counted a few times. This chain links TRBV27 with TRBJ1-1, with D maybe TRBD1 (5 bases). The length of the CDR3 is 14 residues. Germline-derived CDR1 and CDR2 are MNHEY and SMNVEV (reference sequence). Trimming stripped 6 bases from V and 4 bases from J, with 15 bases between. In nucleotides, the CDR3 is TGTGCCAGCAGGTCACGGACAACTATCACTGAAGCTTTCTTT. It translates to CASRSRTTITEAFF.